This T cell receptor (beta chain) was documented in a study of T cells in localized non-small cell lung cancer. TCRdb keeps only in-frame clones here, not all; method: immunoSEQ multiplex PCR. This sample has 30,000 or so clones; around 92% occur once, and the top ten carry roughly 2.1%. This CDR3 spans 14 amino acids. The J segment lost 6 bases and the V segment lost 1 base, leaving 3 bases of the junction unmatched. Germline V gene lookup returns CDR1 SGHRS and CDR2 YFSETQ. The chain joins TRBV5-1 to TRBJ1-1, with 10 bases fitting TRBD1. This receptor was obtained from an older female donor with stage I lung adenocarcinoma. Sequences were derived from peripheral blood, sampled before any cancer treatment. The CDR3 spells CASSLPDRGPEAFF. The CDR3 region has the DNA TGCGCCAGCAGCTTGCCAGACAGGGGGCCTGAAGCTTTCTTT.